The source of this TCR beta chain is a study of CD8 T cells in Susac syndrome. Study results and caveats: As the study acknowledged, the number of individuals who were part of its TCR sequencing and HLA analysis was relatively small.

RNA totalling roughly 0.45 to 1 ug underwent reverse transcription with random hexamers. It was immunoSEQ multiplex PCR that amplified TCR beta CDR3 across 54 Vbeta and 13 Jbeta. Using its own MiXCR run on the immunoSEQ multiplex PCR reads, TCRdb lists one record per CDR3 protein. The sample records about 150,000 distinct CDR3 sequences, about 95% being singletons. About this clonotype: Its cognate antigen is unknown.

The study sequenced TCR beta in blood CD8+ and CD4+ T cells. The study used treatment-naive patients who had stable or active relapsing-remitting disease as multiple sclerosis controls. Looked up from germline, CDR1 is MGHRA and CDR2 is YSYEKL. Trimming cost V 2 bases and J 3 bases; bases outside gene matches: 4. The CDR3 contains 14 residues. The sequencing sample was made of CD4+ T cells from PBMCs. This TCR was sampled from a human donor with multiple sclerosis. This chain connects TRBV4-1 to TRBJ2-7; 7 bases line up with TRBD1. In DNA form, the CDR3 reads TGCGCCAGCAGCCAACTTGACAGGGTCTACGAGCAGTACTTC. Its protein is CASSQLDRVYEQYF.